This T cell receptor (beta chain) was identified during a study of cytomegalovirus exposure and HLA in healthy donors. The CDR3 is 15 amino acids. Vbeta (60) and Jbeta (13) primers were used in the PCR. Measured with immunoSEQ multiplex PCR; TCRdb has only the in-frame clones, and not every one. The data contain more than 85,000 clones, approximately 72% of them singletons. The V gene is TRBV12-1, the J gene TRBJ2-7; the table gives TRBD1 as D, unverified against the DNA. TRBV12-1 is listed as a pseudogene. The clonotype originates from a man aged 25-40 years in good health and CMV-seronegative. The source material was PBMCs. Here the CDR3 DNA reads TGTGCCAGCAGCGGGGGACAGGGGGCAAGGTACGAGCAGTACTTC. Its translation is CASSGGQGARYEQYF.